Listed here are 27 T cell receptor beta chains from one sample, sequenced in a study of beta chain features in type 1 diabetes. Expressed TCRB transcripts were sequenced after all isolated RNA was converted to cDNA. The table came from immunoSEQ multiplex PCR; TCRdb's copy has only in-frame clones and leaves some out. The table lists about 620,000 clones, around 15% of them singletons. What was sequenced was naive CD4+ T cells from blood. All receptors come from a man aged 18 to 30 in good health.

The gene calls are TRBV6-5 and TRBJ1-2, with D unresolved. CDR3 length: 14 amino acids. Per germline, CDR1 MNHEY and CDR2 SVGAGI. With 6 bases removed from V and 1 base from J, the gap between germline ends came to 12 bases. Here the CDR3 DNA reads TGTGCCAGCAGGAACCACCGGGTTAACTATGGCTACACCTTC. Translating it yields CASRNHRVNYGYTF.

The genes are TRBV7-2 and TRBJ2-1; possibly TRBD2 for D (6 bases). V lost 7 bases and J 2 bases, leaving 15 bases between the germline ends. The CDR3 contains 15 residues. Germline assignment: CDR1 SGHTA and CDR2 FQGNSA. The CDR3 region has the DNA TGTGCCAGCACCAGAAGCGGGTTCGCCTACAATGAGCAGTTCTTC. This gives the protein CASTRSGFAYNEQFF. Using reference TRBV7-2 and TRBJ2-1 for the parts outside the CDR3, the full variable domain is GAGVSQSPSNKVTEKGKDVELRCDPISGHTALYWYRQSLGQGLEFLIYFQGNSAPDKSGLPSDRFSAERTGGSVSTLTIQRTQQEDSAVYLCASTRSGFAYNEQFFGPGTRLTVL.

V gene TRBV28 combines with J gene TRBJ1-3; D not resolved. Between the trimmed V and J ends, which lost 6 bases and 3 bases, there was a span of 12 bases. This CDR3 is built from 14 residues. From germline, CDR1 is MDHEN and CDR2 SYDVKM. For the CDR3, the DNA is TGTGCCAGCAGAGAGAGGGTGAATGGAAACACCATATATTTT. This gives the protein CASRERVNGNTIYF. The whole variable domain, remainder taken from reference TRBV28 and TRBJ1-3, is DVKVTQSSRYLVKRTGEKVFLECVQDMDHENMFWYRQDPGLGLRLIYFSYDVKMKEKGDIPEGYSVSREKKERFSLILESASTNQTSMYLCASRERVNGNTIYFGEGSWLTVV.

The rearrangement joins TRBV19 to TRBJ2-1; 8 nucleotides agree with TRBD2. The CDR3 has 15 amino acids. Germline CDR1 LNHDA, CDR2 SQIVND (reference sequence). V shed 5 bases and J 2 bases; nucleotides not matched to a gene: 5. This CDR3 is CASSSSGGTYNEQFF. In DNA form, the CDR3 reads TGTGCCAGTAGTTCGAGCGGGGGAACCTACAATGAGCAGTTCTTC. The complete variable domain, with remaining parts taken from reference TRBV19 and TRBJ2-1, reads DGGITQSPKYLFRKEGQNVTLSCEQNLNHDAMYWYRQDPGQGLRLIYYSQIVNDFQKGDIAEGYSVSREKKESFPLTVTSAQKNPTAFYLCASSSSGGTYNEQFFGPGTRLTVL.

This clone has more than one count but fewer than ten. The chain joins TRBV18 to TRBJ1-1; D is unclear. The V end was cut by 4 bases, the J end by 0 bases, with 9 bases between. CDR3 length: 14 amino acids. Germline V CDR1 and CDR2: KGHSH, LQKENI. CDR3 amino acids: CASSRTALNTEAFF. The CDR3 DNA follows: TGTGCCAGCTCACGGACGGCACTGAACACTGAAGCTTTCTTT.

There are a few counts of this clone. The chain combines TRBV4-1 with TRBJ2-1; 9 bases line up with TRBD2. Germline V lookup: CDR1 MGHRA, CDR2 YSYEKL. CDR3 length: 17 residues. V was clipped by 3 bases and J by 0 bases; unmatched bases: 6. The CDR3 here is CASSQPRSGSSYNEQFF. In DNA, the CDR3 is TGCGCCAGCAGCCAGCCACGTAGCGGGAGCTCCTACAATGAGCAGTTCTTC.

This clone has more than one count but fewer than ten. The V call is TRBV28, the J call TRBJ1-1; D gene uncertain. Trimming stripped 8 bases from V and 2 bases from J, with 6 bases between. This CDR3 spans 11 amino acids. From germline, CDR1 is MDHEN and CDR2 SYDVKM. This chain's CDR3 is CASLSNTEAFF. The CDR3 DNA follows: TGTGCCAGCTTGTCTAACACTGAAGCTTTCTTT.

V gene TRBV7-2 combines with J gene TRBJ2-7, with D possibly being TRBD2 (6 bases). CDR1 and CDR2 from the germline V gene are SGHTA and FQGNSA. The CDR3 is made up of 14 amino acids. Trimming stripped 7 bases from V and 2 bases from J, with 15 bases between. The CDR3 loop reads CASNQWAGPYEQYF. The CDR3 bases are TGTGCCAGCAACCAATGGGCGGGACCCTACGAGCAGTACTTC.

The chain links TRBV25-1 to TRBJ1-1; 10 nucleotides line up with TRBD1. Germline V gene sequence: CDR1 MGHDK, CDR2 SYGVNS. CDR3 length: 12 residues. V was clipped by 5 bases and J by 8 bases; unmatched bases: 2. DNA of the CDR3: TGTGCCAGCAGTCGACAGGGGGCAGAAGCTTTCTTT. Translated, it gives CASSRQGAEAFF.

The chain links TRBV25-1 to TRBJ1-4; the D gene is possibly TRBD1 (5 bases). The CDR3 covers 15 residues. CDR1 and CDR2 from the germline V gene are MGHDK and SYGVNS. Trimming stripped 7 bases from V and 8 bases from J, with 20 bases between. The DNA for the CDR3 is TGTGCCAGCACTGGAAGGGGCGTGGGAGTCGAAAAACTGTTTTTT. Protein: CASTGRGVGVEKLFF.

This clone occurred a few times. The rearrangement uses TRBV9 and TRBJ2-7; 9 bases line up with TRBD1. The germline gives CDR1 SGDLS, CDR2 YYNGEE. The CDR3 contains 16 residues. Trimming cost V 0 bases and J 2 bases; bases outside gene matches: 6. The CDR3 bases are TGTGCCAGCAGCGTAGGGGGGACAGGGCCTACCTACGAGCAGTACTTC. This codes for CASSVGGTGPTYEQYF.

Only a few counts were recorded for this clone. The rearrangement joins TRBV6-1 to TRBJ2-7; D may correspond to TRBD1 or TRBD2 (6 bases each). This CDR3 spans 13 amino acids. V was shortened by 10 bases and J by 1 base, with 14 bases between the two germline ends. Germline V gene data show CDR1 as MNHNS and CDR2 as SASEGT. CDR3: CAIRGAGSYEQYF. CDR3 DNA sequence: TGTGCCATCAGGGGAGCGGGTTCCTACGAGCAGTACTTC.

In its sample, this clone was seen a few times. The chain employs TRBV5-6 and TRBJ2-3; 9 bases line up with TRBD1. V lost 7 bases to trimming and J lost 2 bases; unmatched junction nucleotides: 11. CDR1 is SGHDT and CDR2 is YYEEEE in the germline V gene. The CDR3 totals 16 residues. This CDR3 reads CASGFPTGGHTDTQYF. The CDR3, as DNA: TGTGCCAGCGGATTCCCGACAGGGGGGCACACAGATACGCAGTATTTT.

This clone was counted a few times. The chain employs TRBV5-4 and TRBJ2-4, with 9 bases aligning to TRBD2. The junction had 6 bases not matched to a gene; V was cut back by 4 bases and J by 1 base. Germline CDR1 is SGHNT and CDR2 is YYREEE (reference sequence). The CDR3 runs 16 residues. CDR3 nucleotide sequence: TGTGCCAGCAGCGTTAGCGGGGGTGGCGCCAAAAACATTCAGTACTTC. As protein: CASSVSGGGAKNIQYF.

This clone was counted a few times. Other nucleotide sequences in the sample specify the same CDR3. This chain joins TRBV5-1 and TRBJ2-5; tentatively, D is TRBD1 or TRBD2 (5 bases each). V lost 0 bases and J lost 1, with 7 bases in between. Germline CDR1 is SGHRS and CDR2 is YFSETQ. The CDR3 loop spans 14 amino acids. CDR3 sequence reads: CASSLVGTQETQYF. The CDR3 bases are TGCGCCAGCAGCTTGGTGGGGACCCAAGAGACCCAGTACTTC.

This clone was observed a handful of times. J is TRBJ2-5 and V is TRBV2; D is perhaps TRBD1 or TRBD2 (6 bases each). V lost 4 bases and J lost 4, with 10 bases in between. In germline, CDR1 is SNHLY, CDR2 FYNNEI. The CDR3 length is 13 residues. The DNA for the CDR3 is TGTGCCAGCAGTGGAGGGGGGAGAGAGACCCAGTACTTC. This encodes CASSGGGRETQYF.

This clone was detected a few times. The chain is built from TRBV19 and TRBJ2-2; 8 nucleotides match TRBD1. CDR3 length equals 15 residues. The V gene end was trimmed by 5 bases and the J gene end by 0 bases; junction bases not matched to a gene: 2. CDR1 is LNHDA, CDR2 SQIVND, per germline (reference sequence). The CDR3 spells CASSAGQANTGELFF. The CDR3 bases are TGTGCCAGTAGTGCGGGACAGGCGAACACCGGGGAGCTGTTTTTT.

This clone was found a few times. The chain couples TRBV15 to TRBJ1-5, with a possible D match to TRBD1 (6 bases). The germline CDR1 and CDR2 sequences are LNHNV and YYDKDF (reference sequence). Trimming took 0 bases from V and 4 from J, leaving 10 bases between them. This CDR3 comprises 15 residues. CDR3 loop: CATSRDQRGNQPQHF. The DNA of the CDR3 is TGTGCCACCAGCAGAGATCAAAGGGGGAATCAGCCCCAGCATTTT.

This clone appeared a few times. The CDR3: CASKGQGAREQYF. As DNA, the CDR3 is TGTGCCAGCAAGGGACAGGGGGCTCGAGAGCAGTACTTC. The chain employs TRBV6-1 and TRBJ2-7, with 12 nucleotides matching TRBD1. CDR1 is MNHNS, CDR2 SASEGT, per germline. V shed 7 bases and J 7 bases; nucleotides not matched to a gene: 5. This CDR3 comprises 13 residues.

This clone was counted between two and nine times. The chain joins TRBV5-1 to TRBJ2-1; 7 nucleotides line up with TRBD2. The CDR3 runs to 12 residues. Germline V CDR1 and CDR2: SGHRS, YFSETQ. The J segment lost 6 bases and the V segment lost 5 bases, leaving 2 bases of the junction unmatched. The CDR3 is CASRSGTNEQFF. CDR3 sequence (DNA): TGCGCCAGCAGGAGCGGGACCAATGAGCAGTTCTTC.

This chain uses TRBV7-9 with TRBJ1-6; 8 nucleotides match TRBD1. CDR3 length equals 14 residues. Germline V lookup: CDR1 SEHNR, CDR2 FQNEAQ (reference sequence). Trimming cost V 1 base and J 8 bases; bases outside gene matches: 1. CDR3 sequence (DNA): TGTGCCAGCAGCTTAGTACAGGGGGATTCACCCCTCCACTTT. Its protein product is CASSLVQGDSPLHF. Using reference TRBV7-9 and TRBJ1-6 for the parts outside the CDR3, the full variable domain is DTGVSQNPRHKITKRGQNVTFRCDPISEHNRLYWYRQTLGQGPEFLTYFQNEAQLEKSRLLSDRFSAERPKGSFSTLEIQRTEQGDSAMYLCASSLVQGDSPLHFGNGTRLTVT.

CDR3 bases: TGTGCCAGCAGCCAGGGCCTCGCATCCGGGGAGCTGTTTTTT. Translated, it gives CASSQGLASGELFF. The chain recombines TRBV5-4 with TRBJ2-2, with a possible D match to TRBD1 (5 bases). The CDR3 contains 14 residues. Germline CDR1 SGHNT, CDR2 YYREEE (reference sequence). Trimming took off 4 bases at V and 6 bases at J, with 13 bases between the two ends.

This clone has a handful of counts. V gene TRBV7-3 combines with J gene TRBJ1-1, with D tentatively TRBD1 (5 bases). This CDR3 region has 14 residues. Germline assignment: CDR1 SGHTA and CDR2 FQGTGA. The V end was cut by 5 bases, the J end by 4 bases, with 14 bases between. This chain's CDR3 is CASSPFPGSTEAFF. The DNA for the CDR3 is TGTGCCAGCAGCCCCTTCCCAGGGTCCACTGAAGCTTTCTTT.

The J gene is TRBJ2-7, the V gene TRBV4-3; 13 positions match TRBD2. J lost 4 bases, V lost 6 bases, and 9 bases had no gene match. The V gene's germline CDR1 is LGHNA and CDR2 YSLEER. The CDR3 spans 16 residues. The CDR3 nucleotides are TGCGCCAGCAGTCCGGGACTAGCGGGACTGTCTTACGAGCAGTACTTC. Its protein is CASSPGLAGLSYEQYF.

This clone has only a few counts. The V gene is TRBV7-3, the J gene TRBJ1-2, with 8 bases that match TRBD1. The junction had 6 bases not matched to a gene; V was cut back by 5 bases and J by 7 bases. The CDR3 contains 13 residues. Germline V gives CDR1 SGHTA, CDR2 FQGTGA. The CDR3 region has the DNA TGTGCCAGCAGCCGCGGACAGGGATCTGGCTACACCTTC. Translating it yields CASSRGQGSGYTF. The full variable domain, its missing parts supplied by reference TRBV7-3 and TRBJ1-2, is GAGVSQTPSNKVTEKGKYVELRCDPISGHTALYWYRQSLGQGPEFLIYFQGTGAADDSGLPNDRFFAVRPEGSVSTLKIQRTERGDSAVYLCASSRGQGSGYTFGSGTRLTVV.

This clone was counted only a few times. V and J are TRBV6-5 and TRBJ2-7, with TRBD2 matching 12 bases. Germline-derived CDR1 and CDR2 are MNHEY and SVGAGI. Germline trimming cut 0 bases from V and 5 bases from J; bases unmatched to any gene: 2. This CDR3 is built from 15 residues. In nucleotides, the CDR3 is TGTGCCAGCAGTTACTCGACTAGCGGGAGTAACGAGCAGTACTTC. Translation gives CASSYSTSGSNEQYF.

This chain connects TRBV5-4 to TRBJ2-3; 7 bases line up with TRBD1. V was clipped by 0 bases and J by 0 bases; unmatched bases: 7. Germline CDR1 is SGHNT and CDR2 is YYREEE (reference sequence). This CDR3 spans 17 amino acids. The chain's CDR3 is CASSLEGTATSTDTQYF. CDR3 DNA: TGTGCCAGCAGCTTGGAAGGGACAGCCACTAGCACAGATACGCAGTATTTT.